A selection of T cell receptor beta chains follows, all from one sample in a study of CXCR3-negative and CXCR3-positive naive CD8 T cells. TCRdb re-called the 5' RACE reads and shows each CDR3 protein once, DNA omitted. The table lists about 92,000 distinct CDR3 sequences, with 1.5% to 2% in the top ten. The sequenced material came from naive CXCR3- CD8+ T cells from blood. These receptors came from a human donor in good health. Some clones in this sample may be carry-over from other donors' samples. Each CDR3 is given with its conserved first and last residue.

13	TRBV7-9	TRBJ1-1	CATGTGAGTEAFF
12	TRBV7-6	TRBJ1-1	CASSLRGTEAFF
12	TRBV19	TRBJ1-5	CATQGWQQPQHF
15	TRBV7-3	TRBJ2-7	CASSLGPGPTYEQYF
16	TRBV24-1	TRBJ2-5	CATSARKAGVGETQYF
12	TRBV12-3/TRBV12-4	TRBJ2-1	CASSPDYNEQFF
15	TRBV28	TRBJ1-1	CASSPLGGTGTEAFF
17	TRBV7-3	TRBJ2-7	CASSGSRLPDYSYEQYF
14	TRBV7-2	TRBJ2-5	CASSLYKFQETQYF
19	TRBV3-1	TRBJ2-7	CASSQEHGFRAGVSYEQYF
12	TRBV20-1	TRBJ1-2	CSAWTPGYGYTF
13	TRBV30	TRBJ2-1	CAWDLGSYNEQFF
13	TRBV7-3	TRBJ2-2	CASSLNRNGELFF
15	TRBV6-2/TRBV6-3	TRBJ2-5	CASSYSPRNQETQYF
13	TRBV7-9	TRBJ2-1	CASSLVVDNEQFF
11	TRBV6-2/TRBV6-3	TRBJ1-1	CASIIGLEAFF
18	TRBV28	TRBJ2-3	CASSTLSPNRVRTDTQYF
15	TRBV5-1	TRBJ2-1	CASSLGLAGAVEQFF
15	TRBV12-3/TRBV12-4	TRBJ1-3	CASTPGQGYGNTIYF
16	TRBV10-2	TRBJ2-1	CASSESTSGRSYEQFF
13	TRBV3-1	TRBJ2-1	CASSQEGGNEQFF
13	TRBV7-7	TRBJ2-1	CASSPTFSNEQFF
12	TRBV9	TRBJ1-6	CASSVGSSPLHF
16	TRBV28	TRBJ2-1	CASSPARDSSYNEQFF
15	TRBV29-1	TRBJ1-1	CSVWWLVGGNTEAFF
11	TRBV14	TRBJ2-7	CASSQVGKQYF
18	TRBV11-2	TRBJ2-5	CASSLGDPRGQGRETQYF
15	TRBV5-1	TRBJ2-7	CASSGRGEKSYEQYF